This TCR beta chain is drawn from a study of cytomegalovirus exposure and HLA in healthy donors. The wider study: Among the approximately 430 donors who were genotyped, about 84% fell in the genetic ancestry cluster that is associated with self-reported Caucasian donors.

Vbeta (60) and Jbeta (13) primers were used in the PCR. Libraries were prepared by immunoSEQ multiplex PCR; TCRdb keeps only in-frame clonotypes and omits some of them. The table records 110,000 to 150,000 clones, around 79% of them present only once. CDR1 SGHRS and CDR2 YFSETQ come from the germline V gene. This CDR3 is 12 amino acids long. Trimming took 4 bases from V and 4 from J, leaving 8 bases between them. These donors counted as nominally healthy when sampled, but unrecorded immune exposures were likely. Comment on this clone: The antigen is unknown.

The study, taken as a whole, reports: As confirmed in vitro, a few CMV-associated chains were specific for CMV antigens. The study put 150 or so TCR beta chains on its list as cytomegalovirus-associated.

The source of this sequence is a woman in her 30s in good health and CMV-seronegative. Sequencing was done on a sample of PBMCs. J is TRBJ1-2 and V is TRBV5-1, with D perhaps TRBD1 (5 bases). The chain's CDR3 is CASSVDSYGYTF. The CDR3 coding sequence is TGCGCCAGCAGCGTCGACAGCTATGGCTACACCTTC.